These 20 T cell receptor beta chains came from one sample sequenced in a study of cytotoxic CD8 clonotypes in ibrutinib-treated CLL. Sequencing used immunoSEQ multiplex PCR; TCRdb keeps in-frame clones, though not all of them. The sample shows approximately 170,000 clones, about 88% of them seen only once. The input for sequencing was PBMCs, taken at disease progression, from a patient treated with ibrutinib. The origin of the receptors is a human donor with chronic lymphocytic leukemia.

This chain uses TRBV11-1 with TRBJ2-1; no firm D call. CDR3 length: 14 residues. Germline lookup yields CDR1 SGHAT and CDR2 FQDESV (reference sequence). V lost 5 bases and J lost 8, with 16 bases in between. The CDR3 DNA reads as TGTGCCAGCAGCCCAAAAAGCCTATTCCATGAGCAGTTCTTC. It encodes CASSPKSLFHEQFF.

The chain links TRBV4-3 to TRBJ1-5; D is perhaps TRBD1 (6 bases). The CDR3 length is 19 residues. Per germline, CDR1 LGHNA and CDR2 YSLEER. V was shortened by 0 bases and J by 5 bases, with 23 bases between the two germline ends. CDR3 sequence (DNA): TGCGCCAGCAGCCAAGATGTCTACAGGGAGTATATAGCGGATCAGCCCCAGCATTTT. Translation: CASSQDVYREYIADQPQHF.

The rearrangement joins TRBV6-1 to TRBJ2-7; 10 bases align to TRBD2. Looked up from germline, CDR1 is MNHNS and CDR2 is SASEGT. CDR3 length equals 16 residues. J lost 1 base, V lost 3 bases, and 6 bases had no gene match. In DNA form, the CDR3 reads TGTGCCAGCAGTGAGCTAGCGGGAGTCGCGTCCTACGAGCAGTACTTC. It specifies CASSELAGVASYEQYF.

This clone has only a few counts. V gene TRBV7-9 combines with J gene TRBJ2-7; possibly TRBD1 for D (6 bases). Per the germline V gene, CDR1 is SEHNR and CDR2 is FQNEAQ (reference sequence). V was trimmed by 7 bases and J by 3 bases, leaving 13 bases between them. This CDR3 contains 13 residues. CDR3 sequence (DNA): TGTGCCAGCAAGGGACAACTCCTCTACGAGCAGTACTTC. This encodes CASKGQLLYEQYF.

The V and J genes are TRBV9 and TRBJ2-7; weak D call: TRBD2 (5 bases). The CDR3 covers 15 residues. Trimming took 0 bases from V and 0 from J, leaving 10 bases between them. CDR1 is SGDLS and CDR2 is YYNGEE in the germline V gene. CDR3 bases: TGTGCCAGCAGCGTAGGACGGAGGAGCTCCTACGAGCAGTACTTC. It is translated as CASSVGRRSSYEQYF.

The chain is built from TRBV4-1 and TRBJ1-2; 11 nucleotides align to TRBD1. Germline assignment: CDR1 MGHRA and CDR2 YSYEKL. V lost 8 bases to trimming and J lost 8 bases; unmatched junction nucleotides: 16. The CDR3 totals 16 residues. The CDR3 coding sequence is TGCGCCAGCGTCCCCTTAAAGGACAGGGGGCCTGAAGGCTACACCTTC. It encodes CASVPLKDRGPEGYTF.

The chain is built from TRBV28 and TRBJ1-2; D is unclear. V was cut by 6 bases and J by 0 bases, with 11 bases left in between. The CDR3 is made up of 14 amino acids. Germline V lookup: CDR1 MDHEN, CDR2 SYDVKM. CDR3 nucleotides: TGTGCCAGCAGGACCTACGTGTCTAACTATGGCTACACCTTC. Translating gives CASRTYVSNYGYTF.

CDR3: CSAESGYEQYF. The CDR3 DNA is TGCAGTGCCGAGAGCGGCTACGAGCAGTACTTC. The rearrangement uses TRBV20-1 and TRBJ2-7; tentatively, D is TRBD2 (5 bases). The CDR3 has 11 amino acids. Trimming took off 6 bases at V and 3 bases at J, with 9 bases between the two ends. Germline lookup yields CDR1 DFQATT and CDR2 SNEGSKA (reference sequence).

The chain uses TRBV10-1 and TRBJ2-7; TRBD1 is a possible D gene (5 bases). Trimming took off 3 bases at V and 2 bases at J, with 14 bases between the two ends. The CDR3 runs to 15 residues. CDR1 is WNHNN, CDR2 SYGVQD, per germline (reference sequence). Written as DNA, the CDR3 is TGCGCCAGCAGTGACGACGACAGTGACACCTACGAGCAGTACTTC. Residues: CASSDDDSDTYEQYF.

V and J are TRBV18 and TRBJ2-3; 11 bases fit TRBD2. CDR3 size: 16 residues. V lost 1 base to trimming and J lost 2 bases; unmatched junction nucleotides: 2. Germline-derived CDR1 and CDR2 are KGHSH and LQKENI. CDR3 DNA: TGTGCCAGCTCACCACTAGCGGGAGGGGTCACAGATACGCAGTATTTT. It encodes CASSPLAGGVTDTQYF.

The V and J genes are TRBV7-2 and TRBJ1-5, with a weak D call TRBD1 (5 bases). Germline V gene data show CDR1 as SGHTA and CDR2 as FQGNSA. The ends were cut back, 5 bases at V and 9 bases at J, with 11 bases in the middle. This CDR3 has 12 amino acids. Here the CDR3 reads CASSPRGAPQHF. The CDR3 region has the DNA TGTGCCAGCAGCCCTCGAGGGGCGCCCCAGCATTTT.

The CDR3 sequence: CASSKRRQGINEKLFF. In DNA, the CDR3 is TGTGCCAGCTCGAAGAGAAGACAGGGGATTAATGAAAAACTGTTTTTT. The genes are TRBV18 and TRBJ1-4; 8 bases match TRBD1. The CDR3 sequence is 16 residues long. The junction had 10 bases not matched to a gene; V was cut back by 6 bases and J by 4 bases. The germline V gene encodes CDR1 KGHSH and CDR2 LQKENI.

The chain is built from TRBV7-3 and TRBJ2-3; 12 bases are shared with TRBD2. Germline loops: CDR1 SGHTA, CDR2 FQGTGA. The CDR3 extends over 17 amino acids. With 4 bases clipped from V and 3 bases from J, the junction kept 8 bases outside the gene matches. CDR3: CASSSRTSGGKTDTQYF. The CDR3, as DNA: TGTGCCAGCAGCTCCCGAACTAGCGGGGGGAAGACAGATACGCAGTATTTT.

This sequence joins TRBV7-5 and TRBJ1-1. TRBV7-5 has pseudogene status. The CDR3 extends over 17 amino acids. CDR3 amino acids: CVRTSRPSYSVNTEAFF. Here the CDR3 DNA reads TGTGTCAGAACCTCTAGGCCCTCTTACTCGGTGAACACTGAAGCTTTCTTT.

The rearrangement joins TRBV19 to TRBJ2-1; 7 bases line up with TRBD1. Unmatched junction bases numbered 6, after V lost 3 bases and J lost 4 bases. CDR3 length: 15 amino acids. CDR1 LNHDA and CDR2 SQIVND come from the germline V gene (reference sequence). The chain's CDR3 is CASSMEQGYYNEQFF. The CDR3 coding sequence is TGTGCCAGTAGTATGGAACAGGGGTATTACAATGAGCAGTTCTTC.

This clone was found a few times. The limits of the CDR3 on the DNA are not certain, so only TCRdb's listed CDR3 is given. The chain joins TRBV4-1 to TRBJ2-7; the table names TRBD1, a call not compared with the DNA. From germline, CDR1 is MGHRA and CDR2 YSYEKL. The length of the CDR3 is 14 amino acids, counting both ends. The chain's CDR3 is CASREVGQGARNYV.

J is TRBJ2-3 and V is TRBV28, with D possibly TRBD2 on 5 matching bases. This CDR3 contains 16 residues. Looked up from germline, CDR1 is MDHEN and CDR2 is SYDVKM. The ends were cut back, 8 bases at V and 0 bases at J, with 18 bases in the middle. The CDR3 spells CASWSRGYHSTDTQYF. CDR3 DNA: TGTGCCAGCTGGAGTAGAGGGTACCATAGCACAGATACGCAGTATTTT. Looking up the rest from reference TRBV28 and TRBJ2-3 gives the full variable domain: DVKVTQSSRYLVKRTGEKVFLECVQDMDHENMFWYRQDPGLGLRLIYFSYDVKMKEKGDIPEGYSVSREKKERFSLILESASTNQTSMYLCASWSRGYHSTDTQYFGPGTRLTVL.

CDR3: CASSLGRRAGGTGELFF. CDR3 sequence (DNA): TGTGCCAGCAGCTTGGGAAGGCGAGCGGGAGGCACCGGGGAGCTGTTTTTT. V gene TRBV5-6 combines with J gene TRBJ2-2; TRBD2 matches 9 bases. The germline CDR1 and CDR2 sequences are SGHDT and YYEEEE. Germline trimming cut 0 bases from V and 4 bases from J; bases unmatched to any gene: 7. This CDR3 region has 17 residues.

This clone was picked up one time. The genes are TRBV10-3 and TRBJ1-3; 7 nucleotides agree with TRBD1. The junction had 10 bases not matched to a gene; V was cut back by 8 bases and J by 0 bases. From germline, CDR1 is ENHRY and CDR2 SYGVKD. CDR3 length: 16 amino acids. The CDR3 reads CAIADAGTVSGNTIYF. DNA of the CDR3: TGTGCCATCGCCGACGCCGGGACAGTCTCTGGAAACACCATATATTTT.

Here the CDR3 DNA reads TGTGCCAGCAGCTTAGGAGGCCCTCATGGCTACACCTTC. Its protein product is CASSLGGPHGYTF. The V and J genes are TRBV7-9 and TRBJ1-2, with D unclear. This CDR3 has 13 amino acids. With 1 base removed from V and 6 bases from J, the gap between germline ends came to 9 bases. Germline lookup yields CDR1 SEHNR and CDR2 FQNEAQ (reference sequence).